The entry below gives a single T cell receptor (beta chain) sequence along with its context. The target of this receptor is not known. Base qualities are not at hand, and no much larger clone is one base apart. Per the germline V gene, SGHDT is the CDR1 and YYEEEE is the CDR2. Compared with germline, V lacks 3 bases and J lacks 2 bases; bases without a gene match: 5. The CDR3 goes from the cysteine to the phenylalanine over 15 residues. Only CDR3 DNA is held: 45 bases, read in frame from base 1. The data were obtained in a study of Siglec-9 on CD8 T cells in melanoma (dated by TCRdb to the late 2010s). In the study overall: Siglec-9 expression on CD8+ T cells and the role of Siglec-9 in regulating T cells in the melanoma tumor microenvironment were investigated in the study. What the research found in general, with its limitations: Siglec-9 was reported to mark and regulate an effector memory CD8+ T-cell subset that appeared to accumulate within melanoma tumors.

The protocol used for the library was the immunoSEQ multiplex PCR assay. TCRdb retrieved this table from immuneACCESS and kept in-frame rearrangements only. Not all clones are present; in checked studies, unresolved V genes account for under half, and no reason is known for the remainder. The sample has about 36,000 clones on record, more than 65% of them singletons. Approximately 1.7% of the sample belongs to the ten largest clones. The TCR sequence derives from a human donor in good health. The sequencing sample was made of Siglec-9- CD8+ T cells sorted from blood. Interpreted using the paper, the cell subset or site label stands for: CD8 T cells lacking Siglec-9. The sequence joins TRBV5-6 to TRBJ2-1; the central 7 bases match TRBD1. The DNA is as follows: TGTGCCAGCAGCTGGGAGACAGGGACCTACAATGAGCAGTTCTTC. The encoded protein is CASSWETGTYNEQFF. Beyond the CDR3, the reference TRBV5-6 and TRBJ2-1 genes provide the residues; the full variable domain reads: DAGVTQSPTHLIKTRGQQVTLRCSPKSGHDTVSWYQQALGQGPQFIFQYYEEEERQRGNFPDRFSGHQFPNYSSELNVNALLLGDSALYLCASSWETGTYNEQFFGPGTRLTVL.